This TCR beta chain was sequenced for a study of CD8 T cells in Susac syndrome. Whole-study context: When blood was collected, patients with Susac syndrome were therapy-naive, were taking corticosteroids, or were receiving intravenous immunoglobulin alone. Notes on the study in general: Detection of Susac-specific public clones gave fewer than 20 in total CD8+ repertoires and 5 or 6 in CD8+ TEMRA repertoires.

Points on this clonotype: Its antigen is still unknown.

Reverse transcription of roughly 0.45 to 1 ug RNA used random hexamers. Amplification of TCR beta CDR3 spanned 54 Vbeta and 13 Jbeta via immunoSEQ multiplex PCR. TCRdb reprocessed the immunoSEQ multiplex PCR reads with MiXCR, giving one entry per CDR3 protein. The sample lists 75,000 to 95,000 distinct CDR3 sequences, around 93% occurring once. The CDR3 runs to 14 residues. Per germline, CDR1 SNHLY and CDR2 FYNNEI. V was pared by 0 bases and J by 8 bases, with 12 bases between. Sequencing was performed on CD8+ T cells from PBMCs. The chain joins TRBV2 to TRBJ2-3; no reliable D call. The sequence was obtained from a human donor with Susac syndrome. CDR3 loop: CASSEAGGPTTQYF. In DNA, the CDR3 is TGTGCCAGCAGTGAAGCGGGCGGACCCACTACGCAGTATTTT. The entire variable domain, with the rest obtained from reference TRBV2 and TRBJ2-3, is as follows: EPEVTQTPSHQVTQMGQEVILRCVPISNHLYFYWYRQILGQKVEFLVSFYNNEISEKSEIFDDQFSVERPDGSNFTLKIRSTKLEDSAMYFCASSEAGGPTTQYFGPGTRLTVL.